The 18 T cell receptor beta chains given below trace back to one sample, sequenced in a study of post-analysis software for immune sequencing data. Study observations and caveats: In patients, five or six TRBV segments were more frequent than in controls, with TRBV5-6, TRBV5-1 and TRBV20-1 among them.

No antigens are known for them. Unique molecular identifiers were present in the TCR beta cDNA libraries. TCRdb reprocessed the PCR reads with MiXCR, giving one entry per CDR3 protein. The table has hundreds of thousands of distinct CDR3 sequences, 59% seen once. Sequencing was carried out using blood. Every receptor here comes from a girl aged 2 to 9 with multiple sclerosis.

V gene TRBV6-5 combines with J gene TRBJ1-1, with 7 bases aligning to TRBD1. The CDR3 contains 13 residues. Germline CDR1 MNHEY, CDR2 SVGAGI. V gave up 6 bases and J gave up 8 bases; unmatched junction bases: 9. The CDR3 region has the DNA TGTGCCAGCAGCGAAACGACAGGGAGGGAAGCTTTCTTT. This sequence encodes CASSETTGREAFF.

Notes on this clonotype: This sequence may be a read error, since a much larger clone differs from it by one base. The chain combines TRBV7-9 with TRBJ2-3; D remains ambiguous. Germline CDR1 is SEHNR and CDR2 is FQNEAQ (reference sequence). The CDR3 covers 11 residues. V gave up 7 bases and J gave up 3 bases, with 5 bases separating them. The CDR3 sequence is CASTRTDTQYF. CDR3 coding DNA: TGTGCCAGCACCAGGACAGATACGCAGTATTTT.

This chain links TRBV6-5 with TRBJ2-3; D not resolved. Germline loops: CDR1 MNHEY, CDR2 SVGAGI. The CDR3 has 18 amino acids. V gave up 0 bases and J gave up 2 bases, with 18 bases separating them. The CDR3 reads CASSYSWKGGVLTDTQYF. The DNA for the CDR3 is TGTGCCAGCAGTTACTCGTGGAAGGGCGGTGTCCTCACAGATACGCAGTATTTT.

This clonotype has a handful of counts. The chain employs TRBV27 and TRBJ2-1, with D perhaps TRBD2 (5 bases). The CDR3 is 12 amino acids. Germline V lookup: CDR1 MNHEY, CDR2 SMNVEV (reference sequence). V gave up 8 bases and J gave up 7 bases, with 12 bases separating them. In nucleotides, the CDR3 is TGTGCCAGCGGACCCTCGGGGAATGAGCAGTTCTTC. Amino acid sequence: CASGPSGNEQFF.

This chain links TRBV11-2 with TRBJ2-1; 12 bases fit TRBD2. This CDR3 comprises 18 residues. V was clipped by 5 bases and J by 0 bases; unmatched bases: 8. CDR1 is SGHAT, CDR2 FQNNGV, per germline. The CDR3 protein is CASSTGLAGQFSYNEQFF. The DNA for the CDR3 is TGTGCCAGCAGCACCGGACTAGCGGGGCAATTCTCCTACAATGAGCAGTTCTTC.

V usage is TRBV20-1 and J usage is TRBJ2-1; D is unclear. V was trimmed by 0 bases and J by 4 bases, leaving 10 bases between them. Germline CDR1 is DFQATT and CDR2 is SNEGSKA (reference sequence). The CDR3 extends over 14 amino acids. CDR3 in amino acids: CSARDLGRYNEQFF. In DNA form, the CDR3 reads TGCAGTGCTAGAGATCTCGGGCGGTACAATGAGCAGTTCTTC.

This clonotype was counted a single time. This rearrangement joins TRBV7-2 to TRBJ1-1; D is perhaps TRBD1 (6 bases). Trimming pared 5 bases from V and 5 bases from J, leaving 21 bases between. The CDR3 totals 16 residues. The germline CDR1 and CDR2 sequences are SGHTA and FQGNSA. The CDR3 sequence is CASSPRAGGLGTEAFF. The CDR3 nucleotides read TGTGCCAGCAGCCCCCGGGCCGGGGGGCTCGGGACTGAAGCTTTCTTT.

There are a few counts of this clonotype. J is TRBJ1-2 and V is TRBV12-3 or TRBV12-4; D not certain. V shed 6 bases and J shed 4 bases, with 15 bases lying between them. CDR3 size: 14 residues. CDR3 amino acids: CASSPGTILYGYTF. The CDR3, as DNA: TGTGCCAGCAGCCCCGGAACAATTCTCTATGGCTACACCTTC.

This clonotype was seen a few times. DNA for the CDR3: TGTGCCAGCAGCCATGCTGAAGAGACCCAGTACTTC. This sequence encodes CASSHAEETQYF. The chain carries TRBV3-1 and TRBJ2-5; no reliable D call. Looked up from germline, CDR1 is LGHDT and CDR2 is YNNKEL (reference sequence). This CDR3 is built from 12 residues. V was trimmed by 3 bases and J by 3 bases, leaving 5 bases between them.

This chain uses TRBV29-1 with TRBJ2-5; the match to TRBD1 covers 7 bases. This CDR3 comprises 13 residues. V was pared by 7 bases and J by 4 bases, with 9 bases of the junction left unmatched. Germline V gene lookup returns CDR1 SQVTM and CDR2 ANQGSEA. CDR3 region: CSERMTGSETQYF. DNA for the CDR3: TGCAGCGAGAGAATGACAGGGTCAGAGACCCAGTACTTC.

The table lists this clonotype with a few counts. DNA of the CDR3: TGTGCCAGCAGCCCTCGCAGGGGTGTGACAGGGGGGCATGAGCAGTTCTTC. Encoded protein: CASSPRRGVTGGHEQFF. V is TRBV7-8 and J is TRBJ2-1; 9 bases fit TRBD1. In germline, CDR1 is SGHVS, CDR2 FQNEAQ. The V and J ends lost 5 bases and 8 bases, in that order; junction bases with no gene match: 16. CDR3 length equals 17 residues.

V gene TRBV27 combines with J gene TRBJ2-5; D may match TRBD1 or TRBD2 (6 bases each). CDR1 is MNHEY and CDR2 is SMNVEV in the germline V gene (reference sequence). There are 14 residues in the CDR3. Between the trimmed V and J ends, which lost 5 bases and 0 bases, there was a span of 10 bases. This CDR3 is CASSRGPYQETQYF. CDR3 nucleotides: TGTGCCAGCAGTCGGGGGCCGTACCAAGAGACCCAGTACTTC.

The chain employs TRBV30 and TRBJ1-1; no definite D call. CDR1 and CDR2 from the germline V gene are GTSNPN and SVGIG (reference sequence). Trimming stripped 3 bases from V and 8 bases from J, with 7 bases between. The CDR3 length is 10 residues. The CDR3 loop reads CAWSSLEAFF. Here the CDR3 DNA reads TGTGCCTGGAGCAGCTTGGAAGCTTTCTTT.

J is TRBJ2-1 and V is TRBV5-1; 13 bases fit TRBD2. The CDR3 spans 16 residues. Looked up from germline, CDR1 is SGHRS and CDR2 is YFSETQ. The ends lost 2 bases at V and 10 bases at J; junction bases unmatched: 9. The CDR3 nucleotides are TGCGCCAGCAGCTTCCCGGGACTAGCGGGATCGCGGGAGCAGTTCTTC. It is translated as CASSFPGLAGSREQFF.

The genes are TRBV6-1 and TRBJ2-1; tentative D call: TRBD2 (5 bases). V lost 6 bases and J 9 bases, leaving 12 bases between the germline ends. Germline values: CDR1 MNHNS, CDR2 SASEGT. The CDR3 covers 12 residues. The CDR3 sequence is CASRTSMGEQFF. The DNA of the CDR3 is TGTGCCAGCAGAACTAGTATGGGTGAGCAGTTCTTC.

The chain is built from TRBV28 and TRBJ2-3; TRBD1 matches 9 bases. The CDR3 loop spans 13 amino acids. V was pared by 4 bases and J by 9 bases, with 5 bases of the junction left unmatched. CDR1 and CDR2 from the germline V gene are MDHEN and SYDVKM. The CDR3 is CASSYGGQGTQYF. In nucleotides, the CDR3 is TGTGCCAGCAGTTACGGCGGACAGGGGACGCAGTATTTT.

This clonotype was counted only a few times. This chain connects TRBV15 to TRBJ2-5; TRBD2 might be the D (5 bases). The CDR3 is 15 amino acids. V lost 0 bases and J 5 bases, leaving 13 bases between the germline ends. Germline V CDR1 and CDR2: LNHNV, YYDKDF (reference sequence). The CDR3 DNA reads TGTGCCACCAGCAGAGAGGGTGGATCGGGGGAGACCCAGTACTTC. Its protein is CATSREGGSGETQYF.

This clonotype was picked up a small number of times. The chain joins TRBV15 to TRBJ1-2; D is possibly TRBD1 (5 bases). V lost 0 bases and J 6 bases, leaving 14 bases between the germline ends. Germline V CDR1 and CDR2: LNHNV, YYDKDF (reference sequence). CDR3 length: 15 amino acids. CDR3 DNA: TGTGCCACCAGCAGAGATTGGGGCGGGTCGGATGGCTACACCTTC. This codes for CATSRDWGGSDGYTF. The whole variable domain, filled in from reference TRBV15 and TRBJ1-2, reads DAMVIQNPRYQVTQFGKPVTLSCSQTLNHNVMYWYQQKSSQAPKLLFHYYDKDFNNEADTPDNFQSRRPNTSFCFLDIRSPGLGDTAMYLCATSRDWGGSDGYTFGSGTRLTVV.